What follows are 26 T cell receptor beta chains derived from one specimen sequenced in a study of STAT5B mutations in CD4+ large granular lymphocyte leukemia. Sequencing used immunoSEQ multiplex PCR; TCRdb keeps in-frame clones, though not all of them. Of nearly 35,000 clones in the sample, roughly 87% were seen once. The specimen was CD4+ T cells from blood buffy coats. The receptors were gathered from a human donor in good health.

This rearrangement joins TRBV19 to TRBJ2-5; a weak D match, TRBD2 (5 bases). Germline V CDR1 and CDR2: LNHDA, SQIVND (reference sequence). This CDR3 contains 11 residues. The V end lost 5 bases, the J end lost 9 bases, and 10 bases lay between the germline ends. The CDR3 sequence is CASSSLDSQYF. Written as DNA, the CDR3 is TGTGCCAGTAGTTCCTTGGACTCCCAGTACTTC.

The V and J genes are TRBV28 and TRBJ1-5, with D hard to call. The CDR3 is 12 residues long. CDR1 and CDR2 (germline): MDHEN, SYDVKM. V was shortened by 1 base and J by 6 bases, with 4 bases between the two germline ends. The CDR3 DNA sequence: TGTGCCAGCAGTTTATTCCGTCAGCCCCAGCATTTT. Translation: CASSLFRQPQHF.

The chain links TRBV19 to TRBJ2-7; 7 bases align to TRBD1. The CDR3 runs 13 residues. CDR1 LNHDA and CDR2 SQIVND come from the germline V gene (reference sequence). V lost 5 bases, J lost 3 bases, and 4 bases stayed unmatched. The CDR3 sequence: CASSDRQGYEQYF. CDR3 DNA: TGTGCCAGTAGTGACCGACAGGGCTACGAGCAGTACTTC.

Points on this clone: Other DNA sequences within the sample encode an identical CDR3. The chain is built from TRBV7-2 and TRBJ1-1; TRBD1 aligns across 8 bases. Germline V gives CDR1 SGHTA, CDR2 FQGNSA. The trim removed 4 bases at V and 0 bases at J, leaving 4 bases unmatched. The CDR3 sequence is 15 residues long. Here the CDR3 DNA reads TGTGCCAGCAGCTGGGACAGGCGCTTGAACACTGAAGCTTTCTTT. It yields the protein CASSWDRRLNTEAFF.

The genes are TRBV6-1 and TRBJ2-1; D remains unclear. Between the trimmed V and J ends, which lost 8 bases and 5 bases, there was a span of 4 bases. CDR1 is MNHNS and CDR2 is SASEGT in the germline V gene. The length of the CDR3 is 10 residues. The CDR3, as DNA: TGTGCCAGCGGGGACAATGAGCAGTTCTTC. It codes for CASGDNEQFF.

The chain recombines TRBV11-3 with TRBJ2-5; 8 positions match TRBD2. V was pared by 6 bases and J by 4 bases, with 7 bases of the junction left unmatched. This CDR3 is 14 amino acids long. Germline V lookup: CDR1 SGHNT, CDR2 YENEEA. The CDR3 reads CASSSPGRGETQYF. The CDR3 region has the DNA TGTGCCAGCAGTTCCCCCGGGAGGGGAGAGACCCAGTACTTC. Combining the CDR3 with reference TRBV11-3 and TRBJ2-5 gives the whole variable domain EAGVVQSPRYKIIEKKQPVAFWCNPISGHNTLYWYLQNLGQGPELLIRYENEEAVDDSQLPKDRFSAERLKGVDSTLKIQPAELGDSAVYLCASSSPGRGETQYFGPGTRLLVL.

The V gene is TRBV7-9, the J gene TRBJ2-4, with TRBD1 as a possible D gene (6 bases). Germline V gene lookup returns CDR1 SEHNR and CDR2 FQNEAQ (reference sequence). CDR3 length: 15 amino acids. The V gene lost 5 bases and the J gene lost 2 bases, with 13 bases spanning the gap. The CDR3 is CASSRITGPKNIQYF. For the CDR3, the DNA is TGTGCCAGCAGCCGGATTACAGGGCCCAAAAACATTCAGTACTTC. Full variable domain (missing parts from reference TRBV7-9 and TRBJ2-4): DTGVSQNPRHKITKRGQNVTFRCDPISEHNRLYWYRQTLGQGPEFLTYFQNEAQLEKSRLLSDRFSAERPKGSFSTLEIQRTEQGDSAMYLCASSRITGPKNIQYFGAGTRLSVL.

The J gene is TRBJ2-6, the V gene TRBV18, with D maybe TRBD2 (6 bases). Germline V lookup: CDR1 KGHSH, CDR2 LQKENI. The CDR3 runs 15 residues. V was pared by 1 base and J by 2 bases, with 6 bases between. For the CDR3, the DNA is TGTGCCAGCTCACCACGCGGGGCTGGGGCCAACGTCCTGACTTTC. This gives the protein CASSPRGAGANVLTF.

This chain uses TRBV11-2 with TRBJ1-2; 10 bases match TRBD1. CDR3 length: 15 residues. Germline V CDR1 and CDR2: SGHAT, FQNNGV. With V trimmed by 5 bases and J by 2 bases, 5 bases remained unmatched. The CDR3 region is CASSPTGGINYGYTF. In DNA form, the CDR3 reads TGTGCCAGCAGCCCGACAGGGGGCATAAACTATGGCTACACCTTC.

The rearrangement links TRBV5-3 to TRBJ2-5; D might be TRBD1 or TRBD2, each matching 5 bases. TRBV5-3 is an ORF, with its function uncertain. The CDR3 has 15 residues. The V end lost 4 bases, the J end lost 3 bases, and 16 bases lay between the germline ends. CDR3 nucleotides: TGTGCCAGAAGCATTCACCGGGACGGCGAAGAGACCCAGTACTTC. Its protein is CARSIHRDGEETQYF.

The chain combines TRBV7-2 with TRBJ2-1; no firm D call. CDR1 is SGHTA, CDR2 FQGNSA, per germline. This CDR3 spans 13 amino acids. The ends were cut back, 1 base at V and 9 bases at J, with 10 bases in the middle. The chain's CDR3 is CASSLDKDGEQFF. In nucleotides, the CDR3 is TGTGCCAGCAGCTTAGACAAAGACGGTGAGCAGTTCTTC.

The chain combines TRBV11-3 with TRBJ2-5; D tentatively reads TRBD1 or TRBD2 (7 bases each). This CDR3 has 16 amino acids. CDR1 and CDR2 from the germline V gene are SGHNT and YENEEA. The V and J ends lost 5 bases and 2 bases respectively, with 18 bases between them. CDR3 nucleotides: TGTGCCAGCAGCCGACAGGGAGGGACAAATCAAGAGACCCAGTACTTC. Translating gives CASSRQGGTNQETQYF.

This chain uses TRBV2 with TRBJ2-1; no clear D. V lost 3 bases, J lost 0 bases, and 9 bases lay in between. This CDR3 is built from 15 residues. Germline CDR1 SNHLY, CDR2 FYNNEI. The CDR3 spells CASSENTSSYNEQFF. CDR3 sequence (DNA): TGTGCCAGCAGTGAGAACACGAGCTCCTACAATGAGCAGTTCTTC.

The chain joins TRBV7-2 to TRBJ2-5; 12 positions agree with TRBD2. The V segment lost 6 bases and the J segment 5 bases; nucleotides outside the gene matches: 10. The CDR3 length is 16 residues. Per the germline V gene, CDR1 is SGHTA and CDR2 is FQGNSA. CDR3 nucleotides: TGTGCCAGCAGTTCAAGGCTAGCGGGAGGGTGGGAGACCCAGTACTTC. It specifies CASSSRLAGGWETQYF.

The V and J genes are TRBV27 and TRBJ2-7; D remains ambiguous. Per germline, CDR1 MNHEY and CDR2 SMNVEV (reference sequence). The CDR3 spans 11 residues. Trimming removed 5 bases from V and 3 bases from J, with 5 bases in between. DNA of the CDR3: TGTGCCAGCAGTACCTACTACGAGCAGTACTTC. This translates into CASSTYYEQYF.

The gene calls are TRBV10-3 and TRBJ2-6, with D perhaps TRBD2 (5 bases). V was shortened by 5 bases and J by 1 base, with 15 bases between the two germline ends. The CDR3 has 17 amino acids. Germline CDR1 and CDR2: ENHRY and SYGVKD. The CDR3 loop is CAISTSNGKSGANVLTF. CDR3 bases: TGTGCCATCAGTACAAGCAACGGGAAGTCTGGGGCCAACGTCCTGACTTTC.

The chain recombines TRBV6-1 with TRBJ1-4; no clear D gene. Germline CDR1 MNHNS, CDR2 SASEGT. The CDR3 totals 14 residues. The V end was cut by 4 bases, the J end by 0 bases, with 6 bases between. The CDR3 protein is CASSVSATNEKLFF. The CDR3 DNA reads as TGTGCCAGCAGTGTGTCGGCAACTAATGAAAAACTGTTTTTT.

The chain combines TRBV4-3 with TRBJ2-6; TRBD1 matches at 8 bases. The CDR3 has 19 residues. CDR1 and CDR2 (germline): LGHNA, YSLEER. The trim removed 2 bases at V and 0 bases at J, leaving 9 bases unmatched. The CDR3 here is CASSQIPGQVSSGANVLTF. CDR3 DNA sequence: TGCGCCAGCAGCCAAATCCCGGGACAGGTGTCCTCTGGGGCCAACGTCCTGACTTTC.

The chain carries TRBV7-2 and TRBJ1-2; D not resolved. The CDR3 consists of 14 residues. Germline assignment: CDR1 SGHTA and CDR2 FQGNSA. V lost 1 base, J lost 4 bases, and 10 bases lay in between. CDR3 amino acids: CASSLEVGPYGYTF. In DNA, the CDR3 is TGTGCCAGCAGCTTAGAAGTAGGCCCCTATGGCTACACCTTC.

The chain recombines TRBV19 with TRBJ2-5; maybe TRBD2 (7 bases). Germline CDR1 and CDR2: LNHDA and SQIVND (reference sequence). Trimming cost V 3 bases and J 5 bases, with 16 bases left between them. The CDR3 consists of 15 residues. DNA for the CDR3: TGTGCCAGTAGTATCGTACAGGGAGGGGGTGAGACCCAGTACTTC. Its translation is CASSIVQGGGETQYF.

The V call is TRBV2, the J call TRBJ2-7, with a weak D call TRBD1 (6 bases). CDR3 length: 15 residues. Looked up from germline, CDR1 is SNHLY and CDR2 is FYNNEI. V gave up 2 bases and J gave up 0 bases, with 11 bases separating them. The CDR3 DNA follows: TGTGCCAGCAGTGAACTGGGGGCCGTCTCCTACGAGCAGTACTTC. Its protein product is CASSELGAVSYEQYF.

The chain carries TRBV6-5 and TRBJ2-7; 11 bases agree with TRBD1. The CDR3 runs to 14 residues. Germline V gene data show CDR1 as MNHEY and CDR2 as SVGAGI. The junction had 6 bases not matched to a gene; V was cut back by 7 bases and J by 4 bases. CDR3 in amino acids: CASTPDRGRYEQYF. For the CDR3, the DNA is TGTGCCAGCACCCCGGACAGGGGGCGGTACGAGCAGTACTTC.

The V and J genes are TRBV7-2 and TRBJ2-5, with D possibly TRBD1 on 6 matching bases. Germline V gene data show CDR1 as SGHTA and CDR2 as FQGNSA. Trimming left V 3 bases short and J 0 bases short, with 8 bases between. The CDR3 covers 14 residues. The DNA for the CDR3 is TGTGCCAGCAGCTTGGGACACCACCAAGAGACCCAGTACTTC. Translating it yields CASSLGHHQETQYF.

The rearrangement uses TRBV28 and TRBJ2-5; 8 nucleotides match TRBD2. The CDR3 covers 13 residues. In germline, CDR1 is MDHEN, CDR2 SYDVKM. V gave up 7 bases and J gave up 4 bases; unmatched junction bases: 5. The CDR3 spells CASTPGGTETQYF. The DNA of the CDR3 is TGTGCCAGCACCCCGGGGGGGACAGAGACCCAGTACTTC.

This chain uses TRBV9 with TRBJ2-2, with no clear D. The germline V and J ends were trimmed by 0 bases and 6 bases, with 6 bases remaining between them. This CDR3 is built from 13 residues. CDR1 and CDR2 (germline): SGDLS, YYNGEE. The CDR3 protein is CASSVDLPGELFF. In DNA, the CDR3 is TGTGCCAGCAGCGTAGATCTTCCCGGGGAGCTGTTTTTT.

This chain joins TRBV18 and TRBJ1-1; 8 bases fit TRBD1. Trimming removed 0 bases from V and 0 bases from J; junction bases left unmatched: 9. This CDR3 has 18 amino acids. Germline V gene sequence: CDR1 KGHSH, CDR2 LQKENI. The CDR3 nucleotides read TGTGCCAGCTCACCACCTTCAGGGGGCGTCGGAATGAACACTGAAGCTTTCTTT. It specifies CASSPPSGGVGMNTEAFF.